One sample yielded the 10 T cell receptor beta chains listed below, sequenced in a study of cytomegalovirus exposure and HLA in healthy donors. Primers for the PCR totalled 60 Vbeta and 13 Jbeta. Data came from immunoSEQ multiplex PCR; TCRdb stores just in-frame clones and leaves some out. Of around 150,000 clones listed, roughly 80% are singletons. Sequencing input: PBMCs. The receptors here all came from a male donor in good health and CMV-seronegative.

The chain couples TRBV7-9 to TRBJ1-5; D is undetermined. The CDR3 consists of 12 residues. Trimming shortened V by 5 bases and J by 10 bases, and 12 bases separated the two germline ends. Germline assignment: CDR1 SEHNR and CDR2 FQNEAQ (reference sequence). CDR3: CASSELTRPQHF. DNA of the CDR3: TGTGCCAGCAGCGAACTTACTCGACCCCAGCATTTT.

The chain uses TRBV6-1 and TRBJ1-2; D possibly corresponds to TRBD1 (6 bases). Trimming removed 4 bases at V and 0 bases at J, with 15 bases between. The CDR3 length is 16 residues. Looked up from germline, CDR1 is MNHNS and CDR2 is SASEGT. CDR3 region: CASSAIQGFSNYGYTF. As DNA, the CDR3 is TGTGCCAGCAGTGCGATCCAGGGGTTCTCTAACTATGGCTACACCTTC.

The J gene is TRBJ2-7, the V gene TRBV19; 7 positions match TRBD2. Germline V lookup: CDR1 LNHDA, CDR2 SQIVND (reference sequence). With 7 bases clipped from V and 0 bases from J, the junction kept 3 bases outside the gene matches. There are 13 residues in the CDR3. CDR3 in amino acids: CASKGTTSYEQYF. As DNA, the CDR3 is TGTGCCAGTAAGGGGACTACCTCCTACGAGCAGTACTTC.

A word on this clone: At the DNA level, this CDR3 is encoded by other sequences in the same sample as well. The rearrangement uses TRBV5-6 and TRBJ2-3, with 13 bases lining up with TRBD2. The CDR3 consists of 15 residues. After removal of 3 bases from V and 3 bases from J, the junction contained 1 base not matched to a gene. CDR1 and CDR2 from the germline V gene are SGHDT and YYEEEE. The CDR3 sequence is CASSSGLAGTDTQYF. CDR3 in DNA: TGTGCCAGCAGCTCGGGACTAGCGGGGACAGATACGCAGTATTTT.

In DNA, the CDR3 is TGTGCCAGCAGCATGAGGGTCCTCGGGACTGAAGCTTTCTTT. Translation: CASSMRVLGTEAFF. The chain uses TRBV21-1 and TRBJ1-1. TRBV21-1 is a pseudogene. The CDR3 is 14 amino acids.

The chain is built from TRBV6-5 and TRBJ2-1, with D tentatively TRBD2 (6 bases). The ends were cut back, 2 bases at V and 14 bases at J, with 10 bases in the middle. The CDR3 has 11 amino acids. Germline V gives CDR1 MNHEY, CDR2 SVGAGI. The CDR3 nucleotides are TGTGCCAGCAGTTACGTCGCGGGAAAGTTCTTC. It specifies CASSYVAGKFF.

CDR3 in DNA: TGCAGCGTTGGAAGACAGGATGAAAAACTGTTTTTT. It codes for CSVGRQDEKLFF. V usage is TRBV29-1 and J usage is TRBJ1-4, with D possibly being TRBD1 (6 bases). The CDR3 loop spans 12 amino acids. Germline CDR1 is SQVTM and CDR2 is ANQGSEA. Trimming took 4 bases from V and 6 from J, leaving 9 bases between them.

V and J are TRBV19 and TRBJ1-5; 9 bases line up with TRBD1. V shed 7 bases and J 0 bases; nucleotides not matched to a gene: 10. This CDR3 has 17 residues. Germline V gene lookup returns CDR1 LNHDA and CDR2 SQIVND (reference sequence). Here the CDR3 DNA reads TGTGCCAGTATCGGTCCTGACAGGGGGTATAGCAATCAGCCCCAGCATTTT. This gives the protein CASIGPDRGYSNQPQHF.

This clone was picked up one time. The CDR3: CASSVGQGSYEQYF. The DNA of the CDR3 is TGTGCCAGCAGTGTCGGACAGGGGTCCTACGAGCAGTACTTC. The chain is built from TRBV6-5 and TRBJ2-5, with 9 bases aligning to TRBD1. The DNA matches TRBJ2-7 better at its end, which makes the J call doubtful. This CDR3 has 14 residues. Germline CDR1 reads MNHEY; CDR2 reads SVGAGI.

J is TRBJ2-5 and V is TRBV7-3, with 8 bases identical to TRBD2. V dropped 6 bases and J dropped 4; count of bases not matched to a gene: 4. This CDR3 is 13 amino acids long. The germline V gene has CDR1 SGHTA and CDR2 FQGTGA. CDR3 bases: TGTGCCAGCAGTTACAGCGGGGGAGAGACCCAGTACTTC. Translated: CASSYSGGETQYF.